These T cell receptor beta chains were read from a single sample in a study of shared clonotypes between healthy human individuals. Data came from immunoSEQ multiplex PCR; TCRdb stores just in-frame clones and leaves some out. The sample has 2 million to 2.5 million clones, 92% seen once. Material for sequencing was naive CD4+ T cells from PBMCs. The receptors here all came from a man younger than 30 in good health. Some clones in this sample may be carry-over from other donors' samples. CDR3s include the opening cysteine and the closing phenylalanine or tryptophan. D genes are given only for firm matches. The size field is filled for only some rows; it gives once, few, many or a size class.

CDR3 length: 13
V gene: TRBV10-3
clone size: NA
J gene: TRBJ1-1
D gene: NA
CDR3 DNA: TGTGCCATCAGTTCCCAGGGGAACACTGAAGCTTTCTTT
CDR3 protein: CAISSQGNTEAFF

CDR3 length: 15
V gene: TRBV6-1
clone size: NA
J gene: TRBJ2-5
D gene: TRBD2
CDR3 DNA: TGTGCCAGCTCTGCGAAAACTAGCGGCCAAGAGACCCAGTACTTC
CDR3 protein: CASSAKTSGQETQYF

CDR3 length: 13
V gene: TRBV29-1
clone size: few
J gene: TRBJ1-1
D gene: NA
CDR3 DNA: TGCAGCGTTGGGGGACGGATGAACACTGAAGCTTTCTTT
CDR3 protein: CSVGGRMNTEAFF

CDR3 length: 14
V gene: TRBV10-3
clone size: NA
J gene: TRBJ1-2
D gene: NA
CDR3 DNA: TGTGCCATCAAGCCGACAGGCTCAAACTATGGCTACACCTTC
CDR3 protein: CAIKPTGSNYGYTF

CDR3 length: 17
V gene: TRBV7-2
clone size: NA
J gene: TRBJ2-3
D gene: TRBD2
CDR3 DNA: TGTGCCAGCAGCTGGGTGACTAGCGGGAGTACGACAGATACGCAGTATTTT
CDR3 protein: CASSWVTSGSTTDTQYF

CDR3 length: 15
V gene: TRBV19
clone size: NA
J gene: TRBJ2-7
D gene: NA
CDR3 DNA: TGTGCCAGTAGTATTGGGAGGATAGGCGACAGCAAGCAGTACTTC
CDR3 protein: CASSIGRIGDSKQYF

CDR3 length: 13
V gene: TRBV28
clone size: NA
J gene: TRBJ2-4
D gene: NA
CDR3 DNA: TGTGCCAGCTCCTTGGGAGCCAAAAACATTCAGTACTTC
CDR3 protein: CASSLGAKNIQYF

CDR3 length: 12
V gene: TRBV2
clone size: NA
J gene: TRBJ2-6
D gene: NA
CDR3 DNA: TGTGCCAGCAGTGTTGGGGCCAACGTCCTGACTTTC
CDR3 protein: CASSVGANVLTF

CDR3 length: 18
V gene: TRBV7-9
clone size: NA
J gene: TRBJ1-2
D gene: TRBD1
CDR3 DNA: TGTGCCAGCAGCTTAGCGGGGGACAGGGGTCGGTTTCATTATGGCTACACCTTC
CDR3 protein: CASSLAGDRGRFHYGYTF

CDR3 length: 12
V gene: TRBV28
clone size: once
J gene: TRBJ2-7
D gene: NA
CDR3 DNA: TGTGCCAGCAGATTGAGTGACTACGAGCAGTACTTC
CDR3 protein: CASRLSDYEQYF

CDR3 length: 16
V gene: TRBV4-1
clone size: NA
J gene: TRBJ2-1
D gene: NA
CDR3 DNA: TGCGCCAGCAGCCTTAGTACAGGGCGTGCCTACAATGAGCAGTTCTTC
CDR3 protein: CASSLSTGRAYNEQFF

CDR3 length: 16
V gene: TRBV5-1
clone size: NA
J gene: TRBJ2-7
D gene: TRBD2
CDR3 DNA: TGCGCCAGCAGCCTAGGGACTAGCGGGATAGTCTACGAGCAGTACTTC
CDR3 protein: CASSLGTSGIVYEQYF

CDR3 length: 14
V gene: TRBV19
clone size: NA
J gene: TRBJ1-5
D gene: NA
CDR3 DNA: TGTGCCAGTAGTATGCGGGGGCATTATCAGCCCCAGCATTTT
CDR3 protein: CASSMRGHYQPQHF

CDR3 length: 15
V gene: TRBV7-2
clone size: NA
J gene: TRBJ2-4
D gene: NA
CDR3 DNA: TGTGCCAGCAGCTCCCCCGAAGGCGGTAAAAACATTCAGTACTTC
CDR3 protein: CASSSPEGGKNIQYF

CDR3 length: 16
V gene: TRBV7-8
clone size: NA
J gene: TRBJ2-6
D gene: NA
CDR3 DNA: TGTGCCAGCAGCTTCCGTACTGTCCCTGGGGCCAACGTCCTGACTTTC
CDR3 protein: CASSFRTVPGANVLTF

CDR3 length: 16
V gene: TRBV7-8
clone size: NA
J gene: TRBJ1-5
D gene: TRBD1
CDR3 DNA: TGTGCCAGCAGCCCAGGACAGGGATGGGGAAATCAGCCCCAGCATTTT
CDR3 protein: CASSPGQGWGNQPQHF

CDR3 length: 14
V gene: TRBV6-5
clone size: NA
J gene: TRBJ1-2
D gene: TRBD1
CDR3 DNA: TGTGCCAGCAGGCAGTTATGGGACAGGAAAGGCTACACCTTC
CDR3 protein: CASRQLWDRKGYTF

CDR3 length: 15
V gene: TRBV6-1
clone size: NA
J gene: TRBJ2-7
D gene: TRBD1
CDR3 DNA: TGTGCCAGCAGTGTACAGGGGGCTGGGTCCTACGAGCAGTACTTC
CDR3 protein: CASSVQGAGSYEQYF

CDR3 length: 17
V gene: TRBV5-1
clone size: NA
J gene: TRBJ2-1
D gene: TRBD2
CDR3 DNA: TGCGCCAGCAGCGCAGGGACTAGCGGCGGGGGGTACAATGAGCAGTTCTTC
CDR3 protein: CASSAGTSGGGYNEQFF

CDR3 length: 15
V gene: TRBV18
clone size: once
J gene: TRBJ1-1
D gene: TRBD1
CDR3 DNA: TGTGCCAGCTCGCGAGTCCGGGACAGGGCACCTGAAGCTTTCTTT
CDR3 protein: CASSRVRDRAPEAFF

CDR3 length: 13
V gene: TRBV9
clone size: NA
J gene: TRBJ2-1
D gene: NA
CDR3 DNA: TGTGCCAGCAGCGTATCGACGTACAATGAGCAGTTCTTC
CDR3 protein: CASSVSTYNEQFF

CDR3 length: 14
V gene: TRBV5-4
clone size: NA
J gene: TRBJ2-7
D gene: NA
CDR3 DNA: TGTGCCAGCAGAGAGGCGGTCTCTACTCACGAGCAGTACTTC
CDR3 protein: CASREAVSTHEQYF

CDR3 length: 15
V gene: TRBV6-5
clone size: once
J gene: TRBJ2-5
D gene: TRBD1
CDR3 DNA: TGTGCCAGCAGTTCCCGGGACAGACAACAAGAGACCCAGTACTTC
CDR3 protein: CASSSRDRQQETQYF

CDR3 length: 18
V gene: TRBV7-8
clone size: NA
J gene: TRBJ2-3
D gene: NA
CDR3 DNA: TGTGCCAGCAGCTTCGAGGGTTGGAGACCCAAGAACACAGATACGCAGTATTTT
CDR3 protein: CASSFEGWRPKNTDTQYF

CDR3 length: 13
V gene: TRBV18
clone size: NA
J gene: TRBJ1-1
D gene: NA
CDR3 DNA: TGTGCCAGCTCACCACCAGGGGAGCCTGAAGCTTTCTTT
CDR3 protein: CASSPPGEPEAFF

CDR3 length: 16
V gene: TRBV7-2
clone size: once
J gene: TRBJ2-5
D gene: TRBD2
CDR3 DNA: TGTGCCAGCAGCCCCCCTAGCGGAGGGAACCAAGAGACCCAGTACTTC
CDR3 protein: CASSPPSGGNQETQYF

CDR3 length: 14
V gene: TRBV14
clone size: NA
J gene: TRBJ1-4
D gene: NA
CDR3 DNA: TGTGCCAGCAGCCCCATTCCAACTAATGAAAAACTGTTTTTT
CDR3 protein: CASSPIPTNEKLFF

CDR3 length: 13
V gene: TRBV6-5
clone size: NA
J gene: TRBJ1-2
D gene: NA
CDR3 DNA: TGTGCCAGCAGAGAGGGTGGCAACTATGGCTACACCTTC
CDR3 protein: CASREGGNYGYTF

CDR3 length: 16
V gene: TRBV5-4
clone size: NA
J gene: TRBJ1-5
D gene: TRBD1
CDR3 DNA: TGTGCCAGCAGCTGGGACAGGGAGGAGGCAAATCAGCCCCAGCATTTT
CDR3 protein: CASSWDREEANQPQHF

CDR3 length: 14
V gene: TRBV25-1
clone size: NA
J gene: TRBJ2-7
D gene: NA
CDR3 DNA: TGTGCCAGCAGTGACCCGGGAGAGAAGTTCGAGCAGTACTTC
CDR3 protein: CASSDPGEKFEQYF

CDR3 length: 15
V gene: TRBV5-6
clone size: NA
J gene: TRBJ2-1
D gene: TRBD1
CDR3 DNA: TGTGCCAGCAGTTACTTTACGGGGACAGGGGGCGCGCGGTTCTTC
CDR3 protein: CASSYFTGTGGARFF

CDR3 length: 14
V gene: TRBV10-3
clone size: NA
J gene: TRBJ2-7
D gene: NA
CDR3 DNA: TGTGCCATCAGGGTGGTAAGGGACTCCTACGAGCAGTACTTC
CDR3 protein: CAIRVVRDSYEQYF

CDR3 length: 16
V gene: TRBV7-3
clone size: NA
J gene: TRBJ2-7
D gene: NA
CDR3 DNA: TGTGCCAGCAGCCTGGGGCGGGACAGTAAAGTAGAAGAGCAGTACTTC
CDR3 protein: CASSLGRDSKVEEQYF

CDR3 length: 14
V gene: TRBV18
clone size: NA
J gene: TRBJ2-7
D gene: NA
CDR3 DNA: TGTGCCAGCTCACCCTCGTTGGGGTTGAGCGAGCAGTACTTC
CDR3 protein: CASSPSLGLSEQYF

CDR3 length: 15
V gene: TRBV7-6
clone size: NA
J gene: TRBJ1-1
D gene: NA
CDR3 DNA: TGTGCCAGCAGCCCTTACCCGAAGTGGGGCACTGAAGCTTTCTTT
CDR3 protein: CASSPYPKWGTEAFF

CDR3 length: 15
V gene: TRBV6-5
clone size: few
J gene: TRBJ1-5
D gene: TRBD1
CDR3 DNA: TGTGCCAGCAGGAGACAGGGGACCGGGGGGGAGCCCCAGCATTTT
CDR3 protein: CASRRQGTGGEPQHF

CDR3 length: 18
V gene: TRBV21-1
clone size: NA
J gene: TRBJ1-5
D gene: NA
CDR3 DNA: TGTGCCAGCAGCTCTCACAGGGTATTTCCCGGGCGCAATCAGCCCCAGCATTTT
CDR3 protein: CASSSHRVFPGRNQPQHF

CDR3 length: 15
V gene: TRBV28
clone size: NA
J gene: TRBJ1-5
D gene: NA
CDR3 DNA: TGTGCCAGCAGTCCGAGTGGCAGGGACTATCAGCCCCAGCATTTT
CDR3 protein: CASSPSGRDYQPQHF

CDR3 length: 13
V gene: TRBV5-1
clone size: NA
J gene: TRBJ2-2
D gene: NA
CDR3 DNA: TGCGCCAGCAGCTCACAGGGTGGCGGGGAGCTGTTTTTT
CDR3 protein: CASSSQGGGELFF

CDR3 length: 13
V gene: TRBV30
clone size: NA
J gene: TRBJ1-1
D gene: NA
CDR3 DNA: TGTGCCTGGGGACAGCTTCTGAACACTGAAGCTTTCTTT
CDR3 protein: CAWGQLLNTEAFF

CDR3 length: 13
V gene: TRBV2
clone size: NA
J gene: TRBJ2-5
D gene: TRBD2
CDR3 DNA: TGTGCCAGCAACCTAGCGGGAGAAGAGACCCAGTACTTC
CDR3 protein: CASNLAGEETQYF

CDR3 length: 17
V gene: TRBV19
clone size: NA
J gene: TRBJ2-5
D gene: NA
CDR3 DNA: TGTGCCTCCTCTCGGGGCTTGGTGTTGTCTCGCCAAGAGACCCAGTACTTC
CDR3 protein: CASSRGLVLSRQETQYF

CDR3 length: 17
V gene: TRBV27
clone size: NA
J gene: TRBJ2-7
D gene: TRBD1
CDR3 DNA: TGTGCCAGCAGTTTACAACAGGGGGCGAAGGGCACCTACGAGCAGTACTTC
CDR3 protein: CASSLQQGAKGTYEQYF